The text below deals with one TCR beta chain. The germline CDR1 and CDR2 sequences are SGHAT and FQNNGV. V was cut by 5 bases and J by 0 bases, with 11 bases left in between. CDR3 length: 15 residues. The data originate from a study of blood T cell repertoires in COVID-19. Study at large: Collection of acute and convalescent COVID-19 samples took place in the United States, Italy and Spain. T cells, B-cell-depleted T cells, or PBMCs supplied cDNA or gDNA.

In the original processing: Amplified reference gene primers provided the basis for estimating nucleated cell counts. Here immunoSEQ multiplex PCR was the method, and the copy in TCRdb shows in-frame clones only, minus some. That table furnishes V, J and clone size, whereas the DNA furnished D and trimming. The sample carries roughly 92,000 clones, 90% recorded once. This chain connects TRBV11-2 to TRBJ2-1; maybe TRBD1 (5 bases). Material for sequencing was peripheral blood. The sequence was obtained from a woman of 80 years or more with active or convalescent COVID-19. CDR3 residues: CASSADTSSYNEQFF. The CDR3 DNA reads TGTGCCAGCAGCGCGGACACAAGCTCCTACAATGAGCAGTTCTTC.